Listed here is a single TCR beta chain. Its cognate antigen is unknown. The data are from a study of OX40 agonist ivuxolimab in advanced cancers. Autoimmune disease history or systemic immunosuppression excluded patients. Points from the study as a whole: On average, a greater number of expanded clones characterised CD8+ T cells relative to CD4+.

Here immunoSEQ multiplex PCR was the method, and the copy in TCRdb shows in-frame clones only, minus some. The repertoire holds tens of thousands of clones, with around nine tenths as singletons. CDR1 and CDR2 from the germline V gene are SGHNT and YENEEA. This CDR3 is 14 amino acids long. The J segment lost 2 bases and the V segment lost 5 bases, leaving 1 base of the junction unmatched. This receptor was obtained from an adult with an advanced solid tumor such as melanoma, head and neck, liver or kidney cancer. The J gene is TRBJ1-3, the V gene TRBV11-3, with 9 bases identical to TRBD1. The input for sequencing was CD4+ or CD8+ T cells sorted from blood, taken in a trial of the OX40 agonist ivuxolimab. For the CDR3, the DNA is TGTGCCAGCAGCAGGACAGGGGCTGGAAACACCATATATTTT. Protein sequence: CASSRTGAGNTIYF.